This T cell receptor beta chain was captured in a study of shared clonotypes between healthy human individuals (dated by TCRdb to the early 2020s). At the level of the whole study: The cohort comprised a couple of women and a few men aged 18 to 49 years. Per donor, three plates each were used for CD4 naive and CD4 memory, two for CD8 naive, and one for CD8 memory. To estimate repertoire size and how much clonotype sharing occurs between individuals, the study deeply sequenced the blood TCR repertoires of about 5 healthy adults. To increase sequencing depth and limit assay-specific biases, different laboratories used diverse techniques to prepare libraries and sequence TCR repertoires. Per donor, leukapheresis produced somewhere between about 0.94 and 9 billion PBMCs. Results the study describes overall, beyond this receptor: Compared with non-shared clonotypes, clonotypes shared by all four sorted-subset donors had higher generation probabilities. Approximately 4.8% of naive CD4, 3.5% of naive CD8, around 2.3% of memory CD4, and about 0.4% of memory CD8 clonotypes were shared across a few donors. The genetic and exposure-history diversity represented was limited by the small number of donors. Pairwise subsampling indicated that sequencing depth was expected to affect the degree of clonotype sharing among donors. Sampling was limited to blood, and TCR repertoires in tissue likely differ from TCR repertoires in blood. Rarefaction of sorted-subset datasets indicated incomplete sequencing despite the large sequencing depth. Naive subsets generally had larger estimated clonotype richness than memory subsets did.

As for this clone: What antigen it recognizes has not been identified. No per-base quality is available; no much larger clone lies one base away.

Trimming takes 2 bases from V and 6 bases from J, and the germline ends sit 8 bases apart. Sequences SGHAT (CDR1) and FQDESV (CDR2) are obtained from the germline V gene (reference sequence). From the cysteine up to the phenylalanine, the CDR3 has a length of 12 residues. This entry keeps only the CDR3 DNA: 36 bases, framed from base 1. The donors were healthy, HIV-negative adults with no recently reported acute infections or vaccinations. Only Caucasian adults living in Nashville, Tennessee, USA were represented among the donors. CD8 memory samples consisted of magnetically selected CD45RO+ cells combined with CCR7-negative CD45RA+ effector memory (TemRA) cells. Blood was collected by leukapheresis, and PBMCs were isolated by Ficoll-Histopaque density gradient centrifugation and then cryopreserved in liquid nitrogen vapor phase. Purity and quantity of every magnetically sorted T cell population were checked by analytical flow cytometry. From each sorted fraction, genomic DNA was isolated and quantified by UV absorbance on a Nanodrop 2000c.

Using the deep immunoSEQ assay, multiplex PCR amplified TCR CDR3 regions from genomic DNA. For each cell subset, the extracted genomic DNA was distributed evenly across all wells of several immunoSEQ 96-well plates, and each plate served as one replicate. For sorted subsets, each replicate PCR was loaded with approximately 0.2 ug genomic DNA, equivalent to 32,000 or so T cell genomes. Purified libraries were quantified with a Qubit 3.0 fluorometer, sized on a Bioanalyzer 2100, and re-quantified with the KAPA Library Quantification kit. Every immunoSEQ 96-well plate was sequenced on a dedicated single-read 150-cycle Illumina NextSeq 550 flow cell. The authors' analysis ran thus. The immunoSEQ output contained only junctional sequences without quality scores, so filtering could not match that applied to full-length reads. To assign V/J genes and CDR3, sequences were annotated against IMGT germline references using PyIR, a Python wrapper for IgBLAST v1.9. Any read was removed if the V/J assignment was weak (E-value above 1e-6), the CDR3 was missing, or the read contained stop codons, out-of-frame junctions, or ambiguous translated residues. V3J clonotypes were defined by identical inferred V gene, J gene, and CDR3 amino acid sequence. To compute the percentage overlap between repertoires, the number of shared unique clonotypes was divided by the size of the smaller repertoire. Three approaches were used to assess repertoire richness: RTK rarefaction, the Chao1 estimator, and Recon v2.1 estimates of unobserved clonotypes. OLGA was used to compute generation probabilities for all TCRbeta clonotypes that the gDNA method yielded from a handful of donors. TCRdb took this table from immuneACCESS and kept in-frame rearrangements with V and J called. Such tables lack part of the clones; where checked against another copy, unresolved V genes explain under half of the gap, and the rest is unexplained. V and J calls and clone size are as listed in that table; D and trimming were resolved from the DNA. The sample table records roughly 700,000 clones; roughly 91% of these occur just once. The top ten clones comprise 30% to 40% of the sample.

This TCR derives from a man aged 18 to 30 in good health. Some clones in this sample may be carry-over from other donors' samples. Material: memory CD8+ T cells from PBMCs. This sample's cell subset or site label indicates: CD45RO+ cells pooled with CCR7-negative TemRA cells. The rearrangement joined TRBV11-1 to TRBJ2-7, with an unclear D gene assignment. Here is the DNA: TGTGCCAGCAGCTTACGAGCGACCGAGCAGTACTTC. Its protein is CASSLRATEQYF.